The clone carrying this T cell receptor beta chain was seen at least ten times. What it recognizes is unknown. Unsorted libraries used 2 million PBMCs kept at -80 degrees C. The data derive from a study of neurological immune-mediated disorders. Study-wide points: Private repertoires in all groups were suggested by the absence of shared CDR3 amino acid sequences among expanded clones across subjects.

The cDNA came from 5'RACE, which used 10-nucleotide random UMIs. Over 170 million TCR-beta sequences from 15-18 subjects came out of each sequencing run. MiXCR was run by TCRdb on the 5' RACE reads, yielding one entry per CDR3 protein. This table holds 55,000 to 75,000 distinct CDR3 sequences, 2% to 2.5% found once. What was sequenced was PBMCs. This receptor was taken from a man aged 50 or older with multiple sclerosis.

The CDR3 DNA reads as TGTGCCAGCGGGGAGCGGAGAAATGAGCAGTTCTTC. Protein sequence: CASGERRNEQFF. V gene TRBV7-8 combines with J gene TRBJ2-1, with D possibly matching TRBD2 (5 bases). CDR1 is SGHVS, CDR2 FQNEAQ, per germline. Between the trimmed V and J ends, which lost 8 bases and 7 bases, there was a span of 12 bases. The CDR3 consists of 12 residues.